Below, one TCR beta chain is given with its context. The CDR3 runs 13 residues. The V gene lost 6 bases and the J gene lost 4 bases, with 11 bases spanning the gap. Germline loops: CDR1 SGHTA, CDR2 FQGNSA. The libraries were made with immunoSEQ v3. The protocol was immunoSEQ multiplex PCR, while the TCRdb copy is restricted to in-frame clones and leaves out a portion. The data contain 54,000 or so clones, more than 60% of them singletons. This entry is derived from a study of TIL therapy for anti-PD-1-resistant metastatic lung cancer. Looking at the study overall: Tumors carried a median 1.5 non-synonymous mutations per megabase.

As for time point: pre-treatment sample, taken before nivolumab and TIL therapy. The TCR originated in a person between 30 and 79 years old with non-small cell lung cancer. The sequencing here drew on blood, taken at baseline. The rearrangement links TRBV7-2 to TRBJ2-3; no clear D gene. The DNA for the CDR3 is TGTGCCAGCAGGAACTCCGGCCCAGATACGCAGTATTTT. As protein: CASRNSGPDTQYF.